The 17 T cell receptor beta chains below come from one sample, sequenced in a study of early T cells in non-severe SARS-CoV-2 infection. TCRdb processed the 5' RACE reads anew with MiXCR; each CDR3 protein has one entry. Of some 36,000 distinct CDR3 sequences listed, roughly 6% are singletons. The sample consisted of whole blood. These receptor sequences come from an adult who was a healthcare worker with PCR-confirmed SARS-CoV-2 infection or an uninfected control (not recorded which).

This chain joins TRBV11-2 and TRBJ2-1, with TRBD2 as a possible D gene (6 bases). The CDR3 loop spans 13 amino acids. Germline CDR1 reads SGHAT; CDR2 reads FQNNGV. Deletions cut 2 bases from V and 13 bases from J, with 15 bases between. The CDR3 sequence: CASSLNSGLQQFF. CDR3 nucleotides: TGTGCCAGCAGCTTAAATTCGGGACTCCAACAGTTCTTC.

This clonotype has a count of ten or more. The rearrangement uses TRBV20-1 and TRBJ1-1, with a weak D call TRBD1 (6 bases). The CDR3 totals 14 residues. Germline assignment: CDR1 DFQATT and CDR2 SNEGSKA (reference sequence). The V end lost 0 bases, the J end lost 0 bases, and 8 bases lay between the germline ends. CDR3 residues: CSARDGGLNTEAFF. For the CDR3, the DNA is TGCAGTGCTAGAGATGGGGGGCTGAACACTGAAGCTTTCTTT.

The gene calls are TRBV19 and TRBJ1-5, with TRBD1 matching 9 bases. CDR3 size: 14 residues. Looked up from germline, CDR1 is LNHDA and CDR2 is SQIVND (reference sequence). V gave up 5 bases and J gave up 2 bases; unmatched junction bases: 1. The CDR3 sequence is CASSRDRGNQPQHF. CDR3 nucleotide sequence: TGTGCCAGTAGTCGGGACAGGGGCAATCAGCCCCAGCATTTT.

This clonotype was recorded many times. The chain couples TRBV6-1 to TRBJ1-1; the D gene is possibly TRBD1 (5 bases). The CDR3 is 13 amino acids. Looked up from germline, CDR1 is MNHNS and CDR2 is SASEGT. V was clipped by 3 bases and J by 4 bases, with 9 bases between them. The CDR3 nucleotides read TGTGCCAGCAGTGACACGAGGGGCACTGAAGCTTTCTTT. It encodes CASSDTRGTEAFF.

The CDR3 DNA is TGTGCCAGCAAGGGGGACCCAGATACGCAGTATTTT. Amino acids: CASKGDPDTQYF. V gene TRBV2 combines with J gene TRBJ2-3, with a possible D match to TRBD1 (6 bases). The CDR3 totals 12 residues. In germline, CDR1 is SNHLY, CDR2 FYNNEI. The V end lost 7 bases, the J end lost 4 bases, and 9 bases lay between the germline ends.

This clonotype has more than one count but fewer than ten. The J gene is TRBJ2-7, the V gene TRBV7-9, with no clear D. Looked up from germline, CDR1 is SEHNR and CDR2 is FQNEAQ (reference sequence). The germline V and J ends were trimmed by 1 base and 2 bases, with 9 bases remaining between them. The CDR3 consists of 14 residues. The CDR3, as DNA: TGTGCCAGCAGCTTAGACTGGAACACCTACGAGCAGTACTTC. Its translation is CASSLDWNTYEQYF.

The CDR3 DNA reads TGTGCCAGCAGTTTTATCATGAGCGGCGTCAATGAGCAGTTCTTC. This translates into CASSFIMSGVNEQFF. The gene calls are TRBV28 and TRBJ2-1; D perhaps matches TRBD2 (5 bases). V shed 3 bases and J shed 6 bases, with 15 bases lying between them. The CDR3 runs 15 residues. Germline lookup yields CDR1 MDHEN and CDR2 SYDVKM.

This clonotype was picked up a small number of times. The chain links TRBV20-1 to TRBJ2-3; TRBD2 agrees at 10 bases. Germline CDR1 reads DFQATT; CDR2 reads SNEGSKA (reference sequence). V trimming: 6 bases; J trimming: 3 bases; junction bases outside the gene matches: 12. This CDR3 spans 16 amino acids. The CDR3 DNA sequence: TGCAGTGCGGCCCTAGCGGGAGATGTTAGAACAGATACGCAGTATTTT. Its translation: CSAALAGDVRTDTQYF.

This clonotype was recorded a few times. This chain links TRBV12-3 or TRBV12-4 with TRBJ2-3; D ambiguous. This CDR3 is built from 15 residues. V lost 1 base to trimming and J lost 2 bases, with 10 bases between them. For the CDR3, the DNA is TGTGCCAGCAGTTTAGGCTCGCTGAACACAGATACGCAGTATTTT. Its protein is CASSLGSLNTDTQYF.

This clonotype turned up a few times. The rearrangement links TRBV27 to TRBJ1-4; 8 bases are shared with TRBD1. The V and J ends lost 8 bases and 4 bases, in that order; junction bases with no gene match: 12. Germline CDR1 reads MNHEY; CDR2 reads SMNVEV (reference sequence). This CDR3 spans 16 amino acids. CDR3 nucleotides: TGTGCCAGCCGATTATCCGGGACAGGACATAATGAAAAACTGTTTTTT. Amino acid sequence: CASRLSGTGHNEKLFF. Supplemented by reference TRBV27 and TRBJ1-4, the full variable domain reads EAQVTQNPRYLITVTGKKLTVTCSQNMNHEYMSWYRQDPGLGLRQIYYSMNVEVTDKGDVPEGYKVSRKEKRNFPLILESPSPNQTSLYFCASRLSGTGHNEKLFFGSGTQLSVL.

The genes are TRBV10-3 and TRBJ2-5, with TRBD2 matching 14 bases. CDR3 size: 17 residues. The germline CDR1 and CDR2 sequences are ENHRY and SYGVKD. With 5 bases clipped from V and 1 base from J, the junction kept 6 bases outside the gene matches. CDR3 bases: TGTGCCATCAGTAAGACTAGCGGGAGGGGATCCCAAGAGACCCAGTACTTC. Translating gives CAISKTSGRGSQETQYF.

This clonotype has more than one count but fewer than ten. V usage is TRBV19 and J usage is TRBJ2-7; D call uncertain. Germline V gene data show CDR1 as LNHDA and CDR2 as SQIVND (reference sequence). The CDR3 sequence is 13 residues long. V lost 4 bases and J lost 0, with 7 bases in between. CDR3 in DNA: TGTGCCAGTAGTACAACGCTCTCCTACGAGCAGTACTTC. Translated, it gives CASSTTLSYEQYF. The full variable domain, its missing parts supplied by reference TRBV19 and TRBJ2-7, is DGGITQSPKYLFRKEGQNVTLSCEQNLNHDAMYWYRQDPGQGLRLIYYSQIVNDFQKGDIAEGYSVSREKKESFPLTVTSAQKNPTAFYLCASSTTLSYEQYFGPGTRLTVT.

This clonotype was found many times. The rearrangement uses TRBV5-4 and TRBJ2-3; D might be TRBD2 (6 bases). The CDR3 length is 14 residues. CDR1 SGHNT and CDR2 YYREEE come from the germline V gene (reference sequence). Trimming stripped 4 bases from V and 2 bases from J, with 11 bases between. CDR3 sequence (DNA): TGTGCCAGCAGCCCAGGGACTCTCACAGATACGCAGTATTTT. It encodes CASSPGTLTDTQYF.

Ten or more counts support this clonotype. This sequence joins TRBV4-1 and TRBJ2-1, with D hard to call. This CDR3 contains 15 residues. Germline lookup yields CDR1 MGHRA and CDR2 YSYEKL. Trimming left V 0 bases short and J 9 bases short, with 15 bases between. The CDR3 nucleotides are TGCGCCAGCAGCCAAGAAAACCAGATCGGTAGTGAGCAGTTCTTC. It specifies CASSQENQIGSEQFF.

The rearrangement joins TRBV6-5 to TRBJ2-7; D is uncertain. V shed 0 bases and J shed 0 bases, with 9 bases lying between them. The CDR3 extends over 15 amino acids. CDR1 MNHEY and CDR2 SVGAGI come from the germline V gene. CDR3 in amino acids: CASSYSRPSSYEQYF. CDR3 DNA sequence: TGTGCCAGCAGTTACTCGAGACCGAGCTCCTACGAGCAGTACTTC.

This clonotype was detected only a few times. The V gene is TRBV5-1, the J gene TRBJ2-3; 7 bases line up with TRBD1. This CDR3 has 19 residues. Germline V gene sequence: CDR1 SGHRS, CDR2 YFSETQ. Unmatched junction bases numbered 24, after V lost 0 bases and J lost 11 bases. The CDR3 coding sequence is TGCGCCAGCAGCTTGGCCCAGGTCCAGGGACAGCGGAGGACGGACCTGCAGTATTTT. It yields the protein CASSLAQVQGQRRTDLQYF.

This clonotype turned up a few times. This chain connects TRBV4-1 to TRBJ2-3, with TRBD2 identical over 7 bases. The CDR3 runs to 13 residues. V shed 8 bases, J shed 5 bases, and the junction held 7 bases outside the gene matches. Germline loops: CDR1 MGHRA, CDR2 YSYEKL. The CDR3 is CASSTAGIDTQYF. The CDR3 nucleotides read TGCGCCAGCTCTACAGCGGGAATAGATACGCAGTATTTT.